The TCR beta chain under discussion was sequenced for a study of graft-versus-host responses after intestinal transplantation (dated by TCRdb to the early 2020s). For the wider study: The transplants that recipients received were multivisceral, liver-intestinal, or isolated intestinal. Donor T cell macrochimerism was defined as a peak of at least 4% donor T cells among recipient peripheral blood mononuclear cells. After intestinal transplantation, graft-versus-host and host-versus-graft alloreactive T cell clones were followed in the graft, circulation and bone marrow using bulk TCR-beta CDR3 sequencing. All recipients received anti-thymocyte globulin induction followed by maintenance tacrolimus and steroids for 3 to 4 years. Samples from a few later patients were sequenced in-house on an Illumina MiSeq with MiXCR processing rather than by the commercial service. To identify alloreactive clones, pre-transplant mixed lymphocyte reaction products were sequenced and compared with unstimulated pre-transplant donor and recipient T cells. Of the 20 to 30 intestinal transplant recipients enrolled in the cohort, one of whom was a retransplant, 3 patients without pretransplant specimens were excluded. Study-wide findings and limitations: Peak levels of circulating GvH clones were associated with declines in HvG clones early after transplant. The conclusions were limited by the relatively low number and heterogeneity of the intestinal transplant patients. GvH clones were detected in recipient bone marrow, and some appeared earlier in ileal mucosa or blood, consistent with an intestinal mucosal origin. Patients with donor T cell macrochimerism had high GvH to HvG T cell clonal ratios in their allografts.

In the case of this clone: The antigen this receptor binds is unknown. The input lacks base qualities; no much larger clone sits a single base away.

Library preparation was by the immunoSEQ multiplex PCR assay. For most patients, genomic DNA was isolated using the Qiagen DNeasy Blood and Tissue Kit and was shipped frozen to Adaptive Biotechnologies for TCR sequencing. High-throughput TCR-beta CDR3 sequencing of genomic DNA from most patients was performed by Adaptive Biotechnologies. Processing in the source paper ran as follows. TCR sequencing data for around 19 patients were retrieved from Adaptive's ImmunoSEQ software; three other patients were processed with MiXCR and VDJtools. To correct CD4 versus CD8 sorting errors, any sequence found in both subsets at a frequency ratio below 5:1 was removed. CDR3 nucleotide sequences shared between donor and recipient were removed because the origin of such sequences could not be assigned. At least 2-fold expansion over unstimulated cells and a minimum CFSE-low frequency of 0.002% (template counts) or 0.001% (read counts) were required for clones to be classified as alloreactive. Clones detected in sequenced pre-transplant spleen, lymph node, or MLR CFSE-low populations of the donor or recipient were defined as mappable. Cumulative frequency of alloreactive clones was calculated as a percentage of all sequences weighted by copy number. This immuneACCESS table, as held by TCRdb, lists in-frame sequences with V and J called but not all clones. Of the missing ones, under half trace to an unresolved V gene in checked studies; the others have no known cause. The DNA was the basis for D and trimming; V, J and clone size are from that table. The sample table contains tens of thousands of clones; only one count was recorded for around 80% of them. Together, the top ten hold 0.8% to 0.95% of the sample.

The time point label corresponds to: cells obtained before transplantation from donor or recipient. CD3+CD4+ and CD3+CD8+ populations were FACS-sorted from unstimulated pre-transplant donor and recipient cells taken from spleen or lymph nodes. Measured from the cysteine to the phenylalanine, the CDR3 is 16 residues long. Only the CDR3 DNA stays, 48 bases, in frame from base 1. V drops 3 bases and J drops 7 bases, leaving 22 bases in between. For CDR1 and CDR2, the germline V gene lists SGHDT and YYEEEE. The receptor's source is a human donor who was the organ donor for an intestinal transplant. The specimen was unstimulated CD8+ T cells sorted from spleen or lymph node cells, collected before transplant. The rearrangement combines TRBV5-6 with TRBJ1-2; possibly the D gene is TRBD1, per 5 matching bases. CDR3 reads: CASSSVSSGGFRGYTF. The nucleotide sequence is TGTGCCAGCAGCTCCGTTTCCTCGGGGGGGTTCCGTGGCTACACCTTC.